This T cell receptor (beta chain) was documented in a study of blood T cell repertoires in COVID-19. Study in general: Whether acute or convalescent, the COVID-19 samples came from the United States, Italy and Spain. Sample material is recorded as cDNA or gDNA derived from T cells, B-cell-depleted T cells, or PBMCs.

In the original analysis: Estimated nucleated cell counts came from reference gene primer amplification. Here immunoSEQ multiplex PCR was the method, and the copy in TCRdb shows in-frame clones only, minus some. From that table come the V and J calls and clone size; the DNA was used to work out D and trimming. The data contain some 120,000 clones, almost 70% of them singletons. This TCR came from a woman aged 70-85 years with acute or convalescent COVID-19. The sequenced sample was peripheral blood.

CDR3 coding DNA: TGTGCCAGCAGCCCGGACAGGGTGGTTCAGCCCCAGCATTTT. Protein sequence: CASSPDRVVQPQHF. The rearrangement joins TRBV6-5 to TRBJ1-5; 8 bases line up with TRBD1. V shed 6 bases and J 6 bases; nucleotides not matched to a gene: 7. This CDR3 contains 14 residues. The germline CDR1 and CDR2 sequences are MNHEY and SVGAGI.